This T cell receptor (beta chain) was found in a study of technical replicates of blood from several donors. J lost 8 bases, V lost 4 bases, and 17 bases had no gene match. From germline, CDR1 is MNHNS and CDR2 SASEGT. The CDR3 is 17 residues long. Assay used: immunoSEQ multiplex PCR; TCRdb lists only in-frame clones, some missing. This repertoire shows 78,000 or so clones, about nine tenths found once; its top ten account for less than 0.5%. This TCR was sampled from a human donor in good health. The chain has TRBV6-1 and TRBJ2-1; TRBD2 agrees at 7 bases. The sequenced material came from T cells isolated from PBMCs. CDR3 region: CASSAVAGAPLYDEQFF. The DNA of the CDR3 is TGTGCCAGCAGTGCGGTCGCGGGAGCGCCTCTTTATGATGAGCAGTTCTTC.